Described below is a single T cell receptor beta chain sequence and its context. The antigen remains unidentified. This table comes from immunoSEQ multiplex PCR, and its TCRdb copy is limited to in-frame clones, with some not included. The table has some 260,000 clones, roughly 90% seen once. The data were obtained in a study of cytomegalovirus exposure and HLA in healthy donors. The study's findings and limits: Cytomegalovirus-associated TCR beta chains were listed, numbering under 200.

V lost 3 bases and J lost 0, with 15 bases in between. This CDR3 region has 16 residues. Germline CDR1 is MGHRA and CDR2 is YSYEKL. The sequence was collected from a man aged 18 to 30 in good health and CMV-seropositive. Specimen: PBMCs. The chain couples TRBV4-1 to TRBJ2-7; the D is unclear. CDR3 in amino acids: CASSQKMEWISYEQYF. Here the CDR3 DNA reads TGCGCCAGCAGCCAGAAGATGGAATGGATCTCCTACGAGCAGTACTTC.